What follows are 32 T cell receptor beta chains derived from one specimen sequenced in a study of T cells expressing NK-cell markers. TCRdb re-called the 5' RACE reads and catalogs CDR3 proteins one per entry, DNA excluded. The sample table sets out some 110,000 distinct CDR3 sequences. Sequenced sample: blood T cells: a sorted CD56 or NKG2C T cell subset, CD4+ or CD8+ T cells, or bulk PBMC T cells (not recorded which). All receptors derive from a woman between 18 and 70 years old in good health.

V usage is TRBV20-1 and J usage is TRBJ1-2. Germline V gene lookup returns CDR1 DFQATT and CDR2 SNEGSKA (reference sequence). The CDR3 extends over 13 amino acids. CDR3 residues: CSARDRQDYGYTF.

The chain couples TRBV19 to TRBJ1-2; TCRdb selects TRBD1, and the lack of DNA leaves this call unchecked. Germline V gives CDR1 LNHDA, CDR2 SQIVND (reference sequence). The CDR3 length is 14 residues. The CDR3 here is CASSATGGAYGYTF.

The J gene is TRBJ2-7, the V gene TRBV27; the TCRdb D gene call, TRBD1, has no DNA to confirm it. Germline V gene lookup returns CDR1 MNHEY and CDR2 SMNVEV (reference sequence). The CDR3 loop spans 13 amino acids. The CDR3 reads CASSLGAVHEQYF.

The J gene is TRBJ2-6, the V gene TRBV7-9; TCRdb's D call, TRBD1, is unchecked because there is no DNA. Germline V CDR1 and CDR2: SEHNR, FQNEAQ (reference sequence). The CDR3 runs to 13 residues. CDR3 protein: CASSPWGANVLTF.

V is TRBV7-2 and J is TRBJ2-1; TCRdb calls TRBD1, which cannot be checked without DNA. The germline V gene has CDR1 SGHTA and CDR2 FQGNSA. This CDR3 region has 15 residues. The CDR3 spells CASSLLTGLGNEQFF. Complete variable domain (other parts from reference TRBV7-2 and TRBJ2-1): GAGVSQSPSNKVTEKGKDVELRCDPISGHTALYWYRQSLGQGLEFLIYFQGNSAPDKSGLPSDRFSAERTGGSVSTLTIQRTQQEDSAVYLCASSLLTGLGNEQFFGPGTRLTVL.

The J gene is TRBJ2-3, the V gene TRBV29-1; the TRBD1 assignment by TCRdb is unverifiable without DNA. Germline CDR1 SQVTM, CDR2 ANQGSEA. CDR3 length: 13 residues. The CDR3 loop is CSVVGRSTDTQYF.

The gene calls are TRBV24-1 and TRBJ2-2. Germline V gene lookup returns CDR1 KGHDR and CDR2 SFDVKD. The CDR3 sequence is 14 residues long. The CDR3 reads CATSDSTETGELFF.

The V and J genes are TRBV10-2 and TRBJ2-1; the D call of TRBD2 rests on TCRdb alone, since no DNA is present to check it. Germline V lookup: CDR1 WSHSY, CDR2 SAAADI. The CDR3 contains 14 residues. CDR3 residues: CASWGLAGSNEQFF.

The chain couples TRBV19 to TRBJ1-1; as DNA is missing, the TRBD1 call by TCRdb cannot be tested. Germline CDR1 and CDR2: LNHDA and SQIVND (reference sequence). This CDR3 region has 16 residues. The CDR3 loop reads CASSIASRAGSTEAFF.

The genes are TRBV6-5 and TRBJ2-1; with no DNA, the TCRdb D assignment of TRBD1 cannot be verified. CDR3 length equals 14 residues. Germline V gene data show CDR1 as MNHEY and CDR2 as SVGAGI. CDR3 sequence reads: CASSWEQEYNEQFF.

The rearrangement links TRBV11-1 to TRBJ2-1; TCRdb designates TRBD1, a call that cannot be tested without DNA. Germline V gene data show CDR1 as SGHAT and CDR2 as FQDESV (reference sequence). This CDR3 region has 18 residues. CDR3 amino acids: CASSSISPGGGAYNEQFF.

The rearrangement joins TRBV5-1 to TRBJ2-3; checking the TCRdb D call of TRBD2 is not possible without DNA. Germline-derived CDR1 and CDR2 are SGHRS and YFSETQ. There are 15 residues in the CDR3. Here the CDR3 reads CASSLVWEGTDTQYF.

This chain links TRBV7-9 with TRBJ2-1; the D gene TCRdb calls, TRBD1, cannot be checked with no DNA. The CDR3 extends over 14 amino acids. Germline loops: CDR1 SEHNR, CDR2 FQNEAQ (reference sequence). CDR3: CASSLGAGWEEQFF.

The genes are TRBV4-1 and TRBJ2-5; TCRdb designates TRBD1, a call that cannot be tested without DNA. The germline CDR1 and CDR2 sequences are MGHRA and YSYEKL. The CDR3 covers 18 residues. The chain's CDR3 is CASSQGDTGAPSQETQYF.

The genes are TRBV29-1 and TRBJ2-7; without DNA, the TCRdb call of TRBD1 cannot be checked. Germline lookup yields CDR1 SQVTM and CDR2 ANQGSEA. The CDR3 is 14 amino acids. CDR3 in amino acids: CSVDGWDRVGEQYF.

V and J are TRBV29-1 and TRBJ2-3; TCRdb calls TRBD2, which cannot be checked without DNA. The CDR3 loop spans 15 amino acids. The germline gives CDR1 SQVTM, CDR2 ANQGSEA. The chain's CDR3 is CSVDGSGRGTDTQYF.

The chain has TRBV14 and TRBJ1-6. This CDR3 has 16 residues. Germline values: CDR1 SGHDN, CDR2 FVKESK. CDR3 sequence reads: CASSADSSSYNSPLHF.

The V call is TRBV29-1, the J call TRBJ2-7; there is no DNA to check the TCRdb D call of TRBD1. The CDR3 consists of 12 residues. The V gene's germline CDR1 is SQVTM and CDR2 ANQGSEA. CDR3 sequence: CSARDSHYEQYF.

This chain's CDR3 is CASSLGIGTNEQFF. The chain recombines TRBV7-2 with TRBJ2-1; TCRdb proposes TRBD1, but this gene call is untestable without DNA. From germline, CDR1 is SGHTA and CDR2 FQGNSA. The CDR3 consists of 14 residues.

J is TRBJ1-1 and V is TRBV6-1; TCRdb lists TRBD1, though no DNA is available to test this call. The CDR3 sequence is 14 residues long. Germline-derived CDR1 and CDR2 are MNHNS and SASEGT. This CDR3 reads CASSLGTGNTEAFF.

This chain links TRBV5-4 with TRBJ2-1; TCRdb gives TRBD2 as the D gene, but with no DNA this cannot be confirmed. Germline CDR1 reads SGHNT; CDR2 reads YYREEE (reference sequence). This CDR3 comprises 14 residues. The CDR3 sequence: CASSFSQREGRSLF.

This chain uses TRBV6-2 or TRBV6-3 with TRBJ1-4; without DNA, the TCRdb call of TRBD1 cannot be checked. The CDR3 sequence is 13 residues long. Germline loops: CDR1 MNHEY, CDR2 SVGEGT. The CDR3 protein is CASGRTGLEKLFF.

The rearrangement links TRBV5-1 to TRBJ2-2; there is no DNA to check the TCRdb D call of TRBD1. The CDR3 runs to 14 residues. From germline, CDR1 is SGHRS and CDR2 YFSETQ. This CDR3 reads CASSLLTGAGELFF.

The genes are TRBV20-1 and TRBJ1-2. The germline V gene has CDR1 DFQATT and CDR2 SNEGSKA (reference sequence). The CDR3 totals 12 residues. The CDR3 spells CSGVRDNYGYTF.

The chain employs TRBV28 and TRBJ2-5; TCRdb outputs TRBD2, but without DNA this stays unchecked. Germline CDR1 MDHEN, CDR2 SYDVKM. The CDR3 sequence is 15 residues long. The chain's CDR3 is CASTSRWGLGETQYF.

The V and J genes are TRBV9 and TRBJ2-1; there is no DNA to check the TCRdb D call of TRBD2. The CDR3 has 15 residues. CDR1 is SGDLS, CDR2 YYNGEE, per germline. Here the CDR3 reads CASSHAIGVVDEQFF.

This chain uses TRBV7-8 with TRBJ1-5. Germline-derived CDR1 and CDR2 are SGHVS and FQNEAQ. There are 13 residues in the CDR3. The CDR3 protein is CASSLALNQPQHF. Combining the CDR3 with reference TRBV7-8 and TRBJ1-5 gives the whole variable domain GAGVSQSPRYKVAKRGQDVALRCDPISGHVSLFWYQQALGQGPEFLTYFQNEAQLDKSGLPSDRFFAERPEGSVSTLKIQRTQQEDSAVYLCASSLALNQPQHFGDGTRLSIL.

The V and J genes are TRBV5-4 and TRBJ2-6; TCRdb lists TRBD1, though no DNA is available to test this call. The CDR3 spans 14 residues. The germline V gene encodes CDR1 SGHNT and CDR2 YYREEE (reference sequence). CDR3 region: CASSSKGGANVLTF.

The chain has TRBV5-6 and TRBJ1-2. Germline values: CDR1 SGHDT, CDR2 YYEEEE. This CDR3 is built from 13 residues. CDR3 protein: CASSLQQSYGYTF.

The chain carries TRBV10-3 and TRBJ2-7. Germline V lookup: CDR1 ENHRY, CDR2 SYGVKD. The CDR3 totals 13 residues. The CDR3: CAISASQPYEQYF.

The chain recombines TRBV24-1 with TRBJ2-1; TCRdb picks TRBD2, but there is no DNA to check that call. This CDR3 has 20 residues. Germline V gives CDR1 KGHDR, CDR2 SFDVKD. The chain's CDR3 is CATSDSEGLTRPFSYNEQFF.

The V and J genes are TRBV20-1 and TRBJ2-5; TCRdb's D call of TRBD1 is untestable without DNA. The CDR3 totals 14 residues. Germline CDR1 is DFQATT and CDR2 is SNEGSKA (reference sequence). The CDR3 loop reads CSANREQGLETQYF.